Described below is a single T cell receptor (beta chain) sequence and its context. The data were taken from a study of technical replicates of blood from a handful of donors. Libraries were prepared by immunoSEQ multiplex PCR; TCRdb keeps only in-frame clonotypes and omits some of them. The sample includes about 75,000 clones, about 90% of them seen just once. V lost 0 bases and J lost 1, with 9 bases in between. The CDR3 extends over 16 amino acids. The germline CDR1 and CDR2 sequences are LGHNA and YNFKEQ. J is TRBJ1-4 and V is TRBV4-2; D call uncertain. Sequenced input: T cells isolated from PBMCs. The sequence came from a human donor in good health. CDR3 bases: TGTGCCAGCAGCCAAGAACTAAGTGTAACTAATGAAAAACTGTTTTTT. Protein: CASSQELSVTNEKLFF.